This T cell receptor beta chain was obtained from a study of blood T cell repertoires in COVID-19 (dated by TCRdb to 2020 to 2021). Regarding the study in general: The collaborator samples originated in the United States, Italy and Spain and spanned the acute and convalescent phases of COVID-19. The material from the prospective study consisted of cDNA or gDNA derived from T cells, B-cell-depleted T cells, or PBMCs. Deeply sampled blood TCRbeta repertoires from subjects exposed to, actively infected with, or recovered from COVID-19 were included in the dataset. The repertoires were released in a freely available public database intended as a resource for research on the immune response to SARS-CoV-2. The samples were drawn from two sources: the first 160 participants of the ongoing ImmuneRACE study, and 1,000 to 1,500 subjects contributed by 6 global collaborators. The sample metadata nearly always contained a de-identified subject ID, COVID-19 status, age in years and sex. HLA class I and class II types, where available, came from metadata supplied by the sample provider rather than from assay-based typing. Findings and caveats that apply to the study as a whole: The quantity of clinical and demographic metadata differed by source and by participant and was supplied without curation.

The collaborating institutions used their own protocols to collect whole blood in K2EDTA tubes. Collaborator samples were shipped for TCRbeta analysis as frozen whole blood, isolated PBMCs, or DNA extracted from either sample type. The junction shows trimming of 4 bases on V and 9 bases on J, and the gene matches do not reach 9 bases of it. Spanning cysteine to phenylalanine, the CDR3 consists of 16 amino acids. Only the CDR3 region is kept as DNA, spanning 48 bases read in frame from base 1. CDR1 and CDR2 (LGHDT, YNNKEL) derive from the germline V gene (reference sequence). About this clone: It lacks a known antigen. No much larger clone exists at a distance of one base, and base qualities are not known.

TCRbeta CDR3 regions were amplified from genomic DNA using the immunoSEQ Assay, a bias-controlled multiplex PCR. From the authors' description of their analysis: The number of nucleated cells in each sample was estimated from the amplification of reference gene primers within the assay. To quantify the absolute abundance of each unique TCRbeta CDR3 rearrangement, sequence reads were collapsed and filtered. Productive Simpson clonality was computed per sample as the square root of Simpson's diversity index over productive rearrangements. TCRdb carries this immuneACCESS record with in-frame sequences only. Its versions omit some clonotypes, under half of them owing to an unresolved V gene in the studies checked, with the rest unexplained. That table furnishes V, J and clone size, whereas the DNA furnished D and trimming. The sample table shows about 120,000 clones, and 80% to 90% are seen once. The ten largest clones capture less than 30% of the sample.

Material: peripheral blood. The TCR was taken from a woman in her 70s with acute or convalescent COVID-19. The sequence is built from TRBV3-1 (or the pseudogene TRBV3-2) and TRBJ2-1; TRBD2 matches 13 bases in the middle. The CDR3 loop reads CASSPLTSGGRGEQFF. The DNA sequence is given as TGTGCCAGCAGCCCTCTGACTAGCGGGGGGCGAGGTGAGCAGTTCTTC.